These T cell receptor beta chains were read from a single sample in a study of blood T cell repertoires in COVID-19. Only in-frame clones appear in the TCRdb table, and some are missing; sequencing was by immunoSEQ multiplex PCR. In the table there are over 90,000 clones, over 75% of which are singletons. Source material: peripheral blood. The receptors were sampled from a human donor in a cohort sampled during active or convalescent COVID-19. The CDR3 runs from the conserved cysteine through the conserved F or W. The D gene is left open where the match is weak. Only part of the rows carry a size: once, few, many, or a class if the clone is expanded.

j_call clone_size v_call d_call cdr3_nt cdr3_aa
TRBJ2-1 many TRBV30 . TGTGCCTGGAGTGTTGTTGGCCACTCCTACAATGAGCAGTTCTTC CAWSVVGHSYNEQFF
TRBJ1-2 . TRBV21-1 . TGTGCCAGCAGCCCCGGGGAGGGTGACTATGGCTACACCTTC CASSPGEGDYGYTF
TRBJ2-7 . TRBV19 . TGTGCCAGTAGTATAGATTCGGTAACCCCGGGAATCGAGCAGTACTTC CASSIDSVTPGIEQYF
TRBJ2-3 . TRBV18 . TGTGCCAGCTCACAAACGACAGGCCGCGCAGATACGCAGTATTTT CASSQTTGRADTQYF
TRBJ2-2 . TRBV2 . TGTGCCAGCAGTGAACAAGGGGGGGGCCGCACCGGGGAGCTGTTTTTT CASSEQGGGRTGELFF
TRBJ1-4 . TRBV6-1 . TGTGCCAGCAGTGAAGCAGGACACGGCCTTGAAAAACTGTTTTTT CASSEAGHGLEKLFF
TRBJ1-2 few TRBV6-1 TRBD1 TGTGCCAGCAGTGAAAGGACAGGGGGGACTAACTATGGCTACACCTTC CASSERTGGTNYGYTF
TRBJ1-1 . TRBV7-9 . TGTGCCAGCAGCCGTACAGGGAGCGGAGGCACTGAAGCTTTCTTT CASSRTGSGGTEAFF
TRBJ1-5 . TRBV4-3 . TGCGCCAGCAGCCTAAACCGCAGGGTAAATCAGCCCCAGCATTTT CASSLNRRVNQPQHF
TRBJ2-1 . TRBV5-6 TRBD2 TGTGCCAGCAGCTTTGGCCTAGCGGACAATGAGCAGTTCTTC CASSFGLADNEQFF
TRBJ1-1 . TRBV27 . TGTGCCAGCAGTTTCGGGGACAAGAGACCCCCTGAAGCTTTCTTT CASSFGDKRPPEAFF
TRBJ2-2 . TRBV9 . TGTGCCAGCAGCGTAGCAAGCATAGCGAACACCGGGGAGCTGTTTTTT CASSVASIANTGELFF
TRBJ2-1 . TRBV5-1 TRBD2 TGCGCCAGCAGCTTGGAAGGCGCTAGCGGGGGTTTGAGCTCCTACAATGAGCAGTTCTTC CASSLEGASGGLSSYNEQFF
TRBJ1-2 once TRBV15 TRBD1 TGTGCCACCAGCAGAGGCCTCCGGGACAGGGGAAGACATGGCTACACCTTC CATSRGLRDRGRHGYTF
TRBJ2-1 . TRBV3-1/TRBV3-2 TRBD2 TGTGCCAGCAGCCAACCGACTAGCGGGGGGTCCTACAATGAGCAGTTCTTC CASSQPTSGGSYNEQFF
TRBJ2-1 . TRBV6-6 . TGTGCCAGCAGTTCGGGAGCCCCAAGCTCCTACAATGAGCAGTTCTTC CASSSGAPSSYNEQFF
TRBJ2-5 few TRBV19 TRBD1 TGTGCCAGCGGCAGGACAGGGGGCCTCGAGACCCAGTACTTC CASGRTGGLETQYF
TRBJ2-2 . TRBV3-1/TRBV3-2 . TGTGCCAGCAGTTACTTGCCCGGGGTTGCCGGGGAGCTATTTTTT CASSYLPGVAGELFF
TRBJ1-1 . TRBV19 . TGTGCCAGTAGTATAGCAGGACAAACGAAGATTACTGAAGCTTTCTTT CASSIAGQTKITEAFF
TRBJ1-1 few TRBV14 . TGTGCCAGCAGCCAAGATCTGGTTTGGGGGGAGACTGAAGCTTTCTTT CASSQDLVWGETEAFF
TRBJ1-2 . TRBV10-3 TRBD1 TGTGCCATCAGTGAGTCTGGGGACAGGAATGGCTACACCTTC CAISESGDRNGYTF
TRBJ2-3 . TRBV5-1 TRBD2 TGCGCCAGCAGCTTTACCGGGACTAGCGGGGGGGTCCCGTATTTT CASSFTGTSGGVPYF
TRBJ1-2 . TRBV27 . TGTGCCAGCAGTTTAGGCGGCCAGGGGAACTATGGCTACACCTTC CASSLGGQGNYGYTF
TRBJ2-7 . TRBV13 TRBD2 TGTGCCAGCAGCCTCGGGACTAGACTCGAGCAGTACTTC CASSLGTRLEQYF
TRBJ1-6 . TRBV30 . TGTGCCTGGAGTGTACTAACATTCAAGGGGTCACCCCTCCACTTT CAWSVLTFKGSPLHF
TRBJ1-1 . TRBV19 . TGTGCCAGTAGTATTTTCCCCGGCACTGAAGCTTTCTTT CASSIFPGTEAFF
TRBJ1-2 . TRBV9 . TGTGCCAGCAATCTTGAGGATTTAGGGGCTCGGGGCTACACCTTC CASNLEDLGARGYTF
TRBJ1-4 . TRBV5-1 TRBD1 TGCGCCAGCAGCTTGGCCCAGGGGGGTGAAAAACTGTTTTTT CASSLAQGGEKLFF
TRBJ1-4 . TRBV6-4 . TGTGCCAGCAATCACCGACGGGAGGCGAATGAAAAACTGTTTTTT CASNHRREANEKLFF